This T cell receptor beta chain came from a study of metastatic and nonmetastatic thyroid tumors. TCRdb re-called the PCR reads via MiXCR. The sample includes approximately 16,000 clones, roughly an eighth seen only once; the top ten take around a sixth. Between the trimmed V and J ends, which lost 2 bases and 5 bases, there was a span of 7 bases. Per the germline V gene, CDR1 is GTSNPN and CDR2 is SVGIG (reference sequence). The CDR3 consists of 11 residues. Nobody among the patients had been given any treatment before thyroid surgery. This chain connects TRBV30 to TRBJ2-7; D perhaps matches TRBD2 (5 bases). The receptor's source is a female donor with papillary thyroid cancer or a benign thyroid nodule (not recorded which). Some clones in this sample may be carry-over from other donors' samples. Sequenced sample: tumor tissue. The CDR3 here is CAWSFGDEQYF. The CDR3 nucleotides are TGTGCCTGGAGTTTCGGGGACGAGCAGTACTTC.